A few counts support the clone carrying this TCR beta chain. Its antigen remains unknown. Genes here carry mouse names. The DNA ends 4 residues before the CDR3 does, and the rest of the CDR3 is filled in from the germline J gene. cDNA prepared by RNA extraction and subsequent reverse transcription served as the template for sequencing. The assay was immunoSEQ multiplex PCR, and TCRdb's table has in-frame clones only and misses some. Observed in the sample are 290,000 or so clones, none of them singletons. Germline V lookup: CDR1 NSHNY, CDR2 SYGAGN. The CDR3 runs to 17 residues. Trimming cost V 2 bases and J 0 bases; bases outside gene matches: 9. This sample is part of a study of CD8+ T cells in alopecia areata. For the study at large: Grafted skin came from C3H/HeJ donors with spontaneous alopecia (roughly 6-13 months old) and was placed on approximately 7-10-week-old female C3H/HeJ mice. Study observations and caveats: Especially in alopecia totalis/universalis, lesional scalp showed greater clonality than normal scalp did. Against the mouse data, patients shared TCRs less clearly, possibly for HLA reasons.

After pooling, cutaneous lymph node cells were sorted with CD4, CD8alpha, NKG2D, NKG2ACE and other markers. The J gene is TRBJ2-5, the V gene TRBV13-1, with TRBD1 identical over 7 bases. Sequenced input: CD4+ T cells sorted from a lymph node. This TCR was sampled from a C3H/HeJ mouse with alopecia areata. This strain's MHC haplotype is H2-k. Incomplete CDR3 DNA: TGTGCCAGCAGTGACTCACTCGACAGGGATAACCAAGAC. Amino acid sequence: CASSDSLDRDNQD. The entire CDR3 is CASSDSLDRDNQDTQYF.